What follows describes a single T cell receptor beta chain. The antigen is not known. cDNA came from about 0.46 to 1 ug RNA primed by random hexamers. TCRdb re-called the immunoSEQ multiplex PCR reads through MiXCR, storing one row per CDR3 protein. The table has roughly 100,000 distinct CDR3 sequences, 94% seen once. This entry is derived from a study of CD8 T cells in Susac syndrome. Study as a whole: At the time their blood was drawn, patients with Susac syndrome were either therapy-naive, on corticosteroids (with some of them also receiving intravenous immunoglobulin), or on intravenous immunoglobulin alone.

TCR beta sequences were obtained from blood CD8+ and CD4+ T cells. Both CD4+ and CD8+ T cells were negatively isolated, and TEMRA cells underwent FACS enrichment. Points from the study as a whole: Within total CD8+ repertoires, 15 to 20 Susac-specific public clones were found, and within CD8+ TEMRA repertoires, 4 or 5.

The sequencing input was CD8+ T cells from PBMCs. The sequence came from a human donor with Susac syndrome.

For the CDR3, the DNA is TGTGCCAGCAGCCCCCCCTCTGGAAACACCATATATTTT. This sequence encodes CASSPPSGNTIYF. The V call is TRBV3-1, the J call TRBJ1-3; D gene ambiguous. V lost 4 bases to trimming and J lost 0 bases, with 4 bases between them. The CDR3 has 13 amino acids. CDR1 and CDR2 from the germline V gene are LGHDT and YNNKEL (reference sequence). Supplemented by reference TRBV3-1 and TRBJ1-3, the full variable domain reads DTAVSQTPKYLVTQMGNDKSIKCEQNLGHDTMYWYKQDSKKFLKIMFSYNNKELIINETVPNRFSPKSPDKAHLNLHINSLELGDSAVYFCASSPPSGNTIYFGEGSWLTVV.